This T cell receptor beta chain originates from a study of OX40 agonist ivuxolimab in advanced cancers. After removal of 0 bases from V and 7 bases from J, the junction contained 4 bases not matched to a gene. Looked up from germline, CDR1 is MNHNS and CDR2 is SASEGT. The CDR3 has 14 residues. Clones were read by immunoSEQ multiplex PCR, and TCRdb kept only the in-frame ones, dropping some. The sample records tens of thousands of clones, approximately 90% being singletons. The sample in question was CD4+ or CD8+ T cells sorted from blood, obtained in a trial of the OX40 agonist ivuxolimab. This receptor was obtained from an adult with an advanced solid tumor such as melanoma, head and neck, liver or kidney cancer. V is TRBV6-1 and J is TRBJ2-7; TRBD2 aligns across 9 bases. The CDR3 loop reads CASSEALAGWEQYF. The CDR3 DNA sequence: TGTGCCAGCAGTGAAGCCCTAGCGGGGTGGGAGCAGTACTTC.